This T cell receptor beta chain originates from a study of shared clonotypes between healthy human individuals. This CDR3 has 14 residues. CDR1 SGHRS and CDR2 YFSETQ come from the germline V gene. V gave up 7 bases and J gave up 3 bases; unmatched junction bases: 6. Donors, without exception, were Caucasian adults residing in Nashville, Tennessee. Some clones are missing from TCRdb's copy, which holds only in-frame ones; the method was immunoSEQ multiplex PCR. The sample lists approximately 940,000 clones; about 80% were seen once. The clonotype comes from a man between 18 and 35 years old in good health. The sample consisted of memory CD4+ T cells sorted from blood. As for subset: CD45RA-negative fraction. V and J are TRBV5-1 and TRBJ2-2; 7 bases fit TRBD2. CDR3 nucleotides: TGCGCCAGCGCGCGGGGGTCGGACACCGGGGAGCTGTTTTTT. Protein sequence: CASARGSDTGELFF.